A selection of T cell receptor beta chains follows, all from one sample in a study of OX40 agonist ivuxolimab in advanced cancers. Sequenced by immunoSEQ multiplex PCR; TCRdb stores in-frame clones only, minus some. The sample has some 81,000 clones; around 86% are singletons. The sample here was CD4+ or CD8+ T cells sorted from blood, taken in a trial of the OX40 agonist ivuxolimab. Every receptor here comes from an adult with an advanced solid tumor such as melanoma, head and neck, liver or kidney cancer. Both conserved end residues are part of each CDR3. D genes are given only for firm matches. Some rows have no size entry. The others give once, few or many, or a class for an expanded clone.

D	size	V	J	CDR3	DNA
.	.	TRBV10-3	TRBJ2-1	CAISKGNSYNEQFF	TGTGCCATTTCAAAGGGCAATTCCTACAATGAGCAGTTCTTC
.	.	TRBV30	TRBJ1-2	CAWNPSTFYGYTF	TGTGCCTGGAACCCCTCGACGTTCTATGGCTACACCTTC
TRBD1	.	TRBV29-1	TRBJ2-7	CSVGGGGTGSYEQYF	TGCAGCGTCGGAGGGGGGGGGACAGGGTCCTACGAGCAGTACTTC
.	.	TRBV5-6	TRBJ2-7	CASSSLGQGLHEQYF	TGTGCCAGCAGCTCCCTTGGGCAGGGTCTGCACGAGCAGTACTTC
.	.	TRBV19	TRBJ2-3	CASSISPLTADTQYF	TGTGCCAGTAGTATAAGCCCCCTCACGGCAGATACGCAGTATTTT
TRBD1	.	TRBV4-2	TRBJ2-7	CASSQDGTGGYEQYF	TGTGCCAGCAGCCAAGACGGGACAGGGGGCTACGAGCAGTACTTC
.	.	TRBV7-6	TRBJ2-1	CASSLASMSSEQFF	TGTGCCAGCAGCTTAGCCTCCATGAGTAGTGAGCAGTTCTTC
.	.	TRBV15	TRBJ2-7	CATSRDLTGIPYEQYF	TGTGCCACCAGCAGAGACCTAACAGGAATCCCCTACGAGCAGTACTTC
TRBD1	.	TRBV18	TRBJ1-3	CASSPRQGPENTIYF	TGTGCCAGCTCACCTAGACAGGGGCCGGAGAACACCATATATTTT
TRBD1	.	TRBV10-1	TRBJ2-1	CASGQPGQSYNEQFF	TGCGCCAGCGGTCAACCGGGACAGTCTTACAATGAGCAGTTCTTC
.	once	TRBV9	TRBJ2-3	CASSVGSTDTQYF	TGTGCCAGCAGCGTAGGCAGCACAGATACGCAGTATTTT
.	.	TRBV2	TRBJ2-7	CASSLIYEQYF	TGTGCCAGCAGCCTAATCTACGAGCAGTACTTC
.	.	TRBV19	TRBJ1-3	CASSPREVASGNTIYF	TGTGCCAGTAGTCCCCGCGAAGTGGCCTCTGGAAACACCATATATTTT
.	.	TRBV11-2	TRBJ1-6	CASSSEGDVSSPLHF	TGTGCCAGCAGCTCCGAAGGGGATGTTAGTTCACCCCTCCACTTT
TRBD1	.	TRBV5-5	TRBJ2-5	CASSFGQGRETQYF	TGTGCCAGCAGCTTCGGACAGGGCAGAGAGACCCAGTACTTC
.	.	TRBV11-3	TRBJ1-4	CASSRGTNEKLFF	TGTGCCAGCAGCCGGGGGACTAATGAAAAACTGTTTTTT
.	few	TRBV28	TRBJ1-1	CASSYQENTEAFF	TGTGCCAGCAGTTATCAGGAGAACACTGAAGCTTTCTTT
.	.	TRBV7-9	TRBJ1-1	CASSLFPATEAFF	TGTGCCAGCAGCTTATTCCCTGCCACTGAAGCTTTCTTT
TRBD1	.	TRBV2	TRBJ1-5	CASTGTVSQPQHF	TGTGCCAGCACCGGGACAGTGAGTCAGCCCCAGCATTTT
TRBD2	.	TRBV5-1	TRBJ2-7	CASSLETSGVYEQYF	TGCGCCAGCAGCTTAGAGACTAGCGGAGTCTACGAGCAGTACTTC
TRBD2	few	TRBV6-5	TRBJ2-7	CASRPNGGGEQYF	TGTGCCAGCAGGCCTAACGGGGGGGGCGAGCAGTACTTC
.	.	TRBV5-6	TRBJ2-1	CASSLLLLGDEQFF	TGTGCCAGCAGCTTATTGCTGTTAGGCGATGAGCAGTTCTTC
.	.	TRBV5-1	TRBJ1-2	CASSLDGGSYGYTF	TGCGCCAGCAGCTTGGACGGGGGCAGCTATGGCTACACCTTC
TRBD1	.	TRBV7-6	TRBJ2-2	CASSFPRDRVVTGELFF	TGTGCCAGCAGTTTTCCCCGGGACAGGGTTGTCACCGGGGAGCTGTTTTTT
.	.	TRBV18	TRBJ1-2	CASSPDRYGYTF	TGTGCCAGCTCTCCGGACCGCTATGGCTACACCTTC
TRBD2	.	TRBV30	TRBJ2-5	CAWTGLAGPRETQYF	TGTGCCTGGACTGGACTAGCGGGGCCCAGGGAGACCCAGTACTTC
.	.	TRBV6-1	TRBJ1-5	CASSNGINQPQHF	TGTGCCAGCAGTAACGGAATCAATCAGCCCCAGCATTTT
.	.	TRBV7-9	TRBJ2-1	CASSLEILQQFF	TGTGCCAGCAGCTTAGAGATCTTACAGCAGTTCTTC
.	.	TRBV5-4	TRBJ2-1	CASSTTGADYNEQFF	TGTGCCAGCAGCACCACCGGGGCCGACTACAATGAGCAGTTCTTC
.	.	TRBV20-1	TRBJ2-5	CSASEGETQYF	TGCAGTGCTAGTGAGGGAGAGACCCAGTACTTC
.	.	TRBV6-1	TRBJ2-3	CASRRVALRTDTQYF	TGTGCCAGCCGTCGAGTAGCCCTACGCACAGATACGCAGTATTTT
.	.	TRBV30	TRBJ2-7	CAWSVSPFSYEQYF	TGTGCCTGGAGTGTCTCCCCGTTCTCCTACGAGCAGTACTTC
.	.	TRBV5-1	TRBJ1-1	CASSDGRAGGTEAFF	TGCGCCAGCAGCGATGGAAGGGCCGGGGGCACTGAAGCTTTCTTT
.	.	TRBV6-5	TRBJ1-1	CASSYSWGVGDTEAFF	TGTGCCAGCAGTTACTCTTGGGGCGTAGGGGACACTGAAGCTTTCTTT
.	.	TRBV6-1	TRBJ1-2	CASRPGASGYTF	TGTGCCAGCAGACCCGGGGCGTCTGGCTACACCTTC
.	.	TRBV2	TRBJ2-7	CASMAGRETSEQYF	TGTGCCAGCATGGCCGGCAGGGAAACAAGCGAGCAGTACTTC
.	.	TRBV7-2	TRBJ1-3	CASSPFRVNSGNTIYF	TGTGCCAGCAGCCCATTCAGGGTAAACTCTGGAAACACCATATATTTT
.	.	TRBV7-8	TRBJ1-1	CASSFNVGSGTEAFF	TGTGCCAGCAGCTTTAACGTAGGGTCGGGCACTGAAGCTTTCTTT
.	.	TRBV7-2	TRBJ2-7	CASSLGPSTGTYEQYF	TGTGCCAGCAGCTTAGGTCCATCGACTGGGACCTACGAGCAGTACTTC
TRBD2	.	TRBV4-1	TRBJ2-1	CASSQEASGHNEQFF	TGCGCCAGCAGCCAAGAGGCTAGCGGACACAATGAGCAGTTCTTC
.	.	TRBV5-5	TRBJ1-5	CASSPYPAGVYNQPQHF	TGTGCCAGCAGCCCCTACCCGGCAGGCGTTTACAATCAGCCCCAGCATTTT
TRBD1	.	TRBV2	TRBJ1-2	CASGQDNYGYTF	TGTGCCAGCGGACAGGATAACTATGGCTACACCTTC
.	.	TRBV9	TRBJ1-3	CASSVGSGGTLGNTIYF	TGTGCCAGCAGCGTAGGCTCGGGAGGGACACTTGGAAACACCATATATTTT
.	.	TRBV30	TRBJ1-6	CAWRNILGSYNSPLHF	TGTGCCTGGAGGAACATCCTGGGCTCCTATAATTCACCCCTCCACTTT
TRBD1	.	TRBV5-1	TRBJ1-1	CASSRGQTNTEAFF	TGCGCCAGCAGCAGGGGGCAGACGAACACTGAAGCTTTCTTT
.	.	TRBV10-3	TRBJ1-2	CATEIKNYGYTF	TGTGCCACCGAAATAAAAAACTATGGCTACACCTTC
.	.	TRBV7-2	TRBJ2-1	CASSLSRISYNEQFF	TGTGCCAGCAGCTTAAGTAGGATCTCCTACAATGAGCAGTTCTTC
TRBD2	.	TRBV7-3	TRBJ2-2	CASSDTRRGSGELSF	TGTGCCAGCAGCGATACGAGGCGGGGGTCCGGGGAGCTGTCTTTT
.	few	TRBV7-9	TRBJ2-3	CASSLGQGFGDTQYF	TGTGCCAGCAGCTTGGGGCAGGGATTTGGGGATACGCAGTATTTT
.	once	TRBV6-5	TRBJ1-6	CASSYSTGPLSPLHF	TGTGCCAGCAGTTACTCTACAGGGCCTCTTTCACCCCTCCACTTT
TRBD1	.	TRBV5-1	TRBJ2-7	CASSQGEVYEQYF	TGCGCCAGCAGCCAGGGGGAAGTTTACGAGCAGTACTTC
.	.	TRBV19	TRBJ1-1	CASSAWGRGSTEAFF	TGTGCCAGTAGTGCATGGGGCAGGGGTTCCACTGAAGCTTTCTTT
.	.	TRBV28	TRBJ1-6	CASSLFKGSPLHF	TGTGCCAGCAGTTTATTCAAGGGGTCACCCCTCCACTTT
.	.	TRBV5-1	TRBJ1-4	CASSKGTATNEKLFF	TGCGCCAGCAGTAAGGGTACGGCTACTAATGAAAAACTGTTTTTT